The T cell receptor (beta chain) under discussion was sequenced for a study of blood T cell repertoires in COVID-19. The assay was immunoSEQ multiplex PCR, and TCRdb's table has in-frame clones only and misses some. The repertoire includes 60,000 or so clones, roughly 80% of them detected once, and less than 30% sits in the top ten. The CDR3 consists of 18 residues. Germline loops: CDR1 SGHVS, CDR2 FQNEAQ. J was trimmed by 0 bases and V by 6 bases; bases with no gene match: 14. In this sample, this clone turned up a few times. The chain couples TRBV7-8 to TRBJ1-1; 9 bases align to TRBD1. This clonotype was obtained from a human donor in a cohort sampled during active COVID-19. The material sequenced was peripheral blood. The CDR3 loop is CASSQGTGTLPMNTEAFF. CDR3 sequence (DNA): TGTGCCAGCAGTCAGGGGACAGGGACCTTGCCGATGAACACTGAAGCTTTCTTT.